This T cell receptor (beta chain) was identified in a study of blood T cell repertoires in COVID-19. Overall study context: COVID-19 samples from acute and convalescent phases originated in the United States, Italy and Spain. Sources were T cells, B-cell-depleted T cells, or PBMCs; the material itself was cDNA or gDNA.

Germline CDR1 is SGHNT and CDR2 is YYREEE (reference sequence). J gave up 3 bases and V 4 bases, and 3 bases lay outside the gene matches. The CDR3 spans 14 residues. In the study's own analysis: Using reference gene primer amplification, nucleated cell counts were estimated. TCRdb's copy holds only in-frame clones and misses some; the assay was immunoSEQ multiplex PCR. Clone size and V and J calls were adopted from that table, with D and trimming inferred from the DNA. The sample records some 240,000 clones, 80% to 85% being singletons. The TCR originated in a woman aged 40 to 49 who had recovered from COVID-19. Material for sequencing was peripheral blood. The J gene is TRBJ1-2, the V gene TRBV5-4, with TRBD1 identical over 10 bases. The CDR3 spells CASSRDRGDYGYTF. The CDR3 DNA reads TGTGCCAGCAGCAGGGACAGGGGAGACTATGGCTACACCTTC.